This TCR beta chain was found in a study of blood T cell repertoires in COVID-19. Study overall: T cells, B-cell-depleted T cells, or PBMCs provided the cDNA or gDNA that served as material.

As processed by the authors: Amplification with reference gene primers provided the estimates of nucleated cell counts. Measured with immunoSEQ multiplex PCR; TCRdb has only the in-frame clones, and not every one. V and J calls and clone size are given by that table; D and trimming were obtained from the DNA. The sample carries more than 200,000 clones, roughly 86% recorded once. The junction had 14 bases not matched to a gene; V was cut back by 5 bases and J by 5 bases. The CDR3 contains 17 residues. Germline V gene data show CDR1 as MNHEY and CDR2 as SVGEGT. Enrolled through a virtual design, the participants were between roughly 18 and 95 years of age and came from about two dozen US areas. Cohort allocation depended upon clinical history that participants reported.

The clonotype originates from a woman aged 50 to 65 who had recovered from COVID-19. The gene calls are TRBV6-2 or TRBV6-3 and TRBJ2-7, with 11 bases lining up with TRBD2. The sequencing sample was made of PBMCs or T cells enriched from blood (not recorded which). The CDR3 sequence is CASSAPRLAGGTDEQYF. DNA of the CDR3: TGTGCCAGCAGTGCCCCTCGGCTAGCGGGAGGCACCGACGAGCAGTACTTC.